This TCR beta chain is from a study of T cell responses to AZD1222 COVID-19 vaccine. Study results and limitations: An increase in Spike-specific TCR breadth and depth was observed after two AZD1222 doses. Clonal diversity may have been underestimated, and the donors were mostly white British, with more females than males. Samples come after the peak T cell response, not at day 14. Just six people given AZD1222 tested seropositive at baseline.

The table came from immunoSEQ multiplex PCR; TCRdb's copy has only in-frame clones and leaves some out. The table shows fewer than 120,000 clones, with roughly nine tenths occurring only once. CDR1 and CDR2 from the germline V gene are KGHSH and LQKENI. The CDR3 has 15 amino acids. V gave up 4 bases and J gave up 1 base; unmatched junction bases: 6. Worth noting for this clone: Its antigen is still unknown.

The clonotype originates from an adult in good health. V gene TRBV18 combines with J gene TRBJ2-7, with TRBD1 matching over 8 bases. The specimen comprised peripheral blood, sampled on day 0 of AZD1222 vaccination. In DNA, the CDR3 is TGTGCCAGCTCACTTGGGACAGGCAAATCCTACGAGCAGTACTTC. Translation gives CASSLGTGKSYEQYF.